The entry that follows covers one TCR beta chain sequence. This clone came up once. Its antigen is not yet known. Qualities for individual bases were not recorded, and no much larger clone is one base off. TCRbeta CDR3 regions were amplified from genomic DNA by means of the immunoSEQ Assay, a bias-controlled multiplex PCR. Per the authors' processing: The number of nucleated cells in each sample was estimated by amplification of reference gene primers within the assay. To quantify the absolute abundance of each unique TCRbeta CDR3 rearrangement, sequence reads were collapsed and filtered. Productive Simpson clonality was computed per sample as the square root of Simpson's diversity index over productive rearrangements. The table was pulled from immuneACCESS by TCRdb, which kept in-frame rearrangements only. Such tables lose some clones; where checked, under half of the loss comes from unresolved V genes, and the rest has no known cause. That table gives V, J and clone size, and the DNA gave D and trimming. Recorded for this sample are approximately 210,000 clones; roughly 88% of them occurred a single time. The top ten hold 6.2% of the sample.

The sample originates from a study of blood T cell repertoires in COVID-19 (dated by TCRdb to 2018 to 2021). Study-level background: Collaborator samples came from the United States, Italy and Spain and covered acute and convalescent phases of COVID-19. Sample metadata almost always included a de-identified subject ID, COVID-19 status, age in years and sex. The repertoires were released in a freely available public database intended as a resource for research on the immune response to SARS-CoV-2. The samples were drawn from the first 160 participants of the ongoing ImmuneRACE study and from 1,254 subjects provided by 6 global collaborators. The prospective study material was composed of cDNA or gDNA derived from T cells, B-cell-depleted T cells, or PBMCs. Subjects who had been exposed to COVID-19, were actively infected with it, or had recovered from it provided the deeply sampled blood TCRbeta repertoires that made up the dataset. Where available, HLA class I and class II types were obtained from metadata supplied by the sample provider rather than from assay-based typing. What the study reported, not specific to this receptor: Clinical and demographic metadata were provided uncurated, with the amount varying by source and participant.

Samples from volunteer blood donors who had recovered from COVID-19 were contributed by a second Seattle source. Each collaborating institution followed its own protocols to collect whole blood in K2EDTA tubes. For TCRbeta analysis, collaborator samples were shipped as frozen whole blood, as isolated PBMCs, or as DNA extracted from either sample type. Based on the germline V gene, the CDR1 and CDR2 sequences are SGHTS and YDEGEE. CDR3 length: 17 amino acids, cysteine to phenylalanine. The sequence is cut down to CDR3 DNA, 51 bases in frame from base 1. The germline V end is reduced by 4 bases and the J end by 2 bases; junction bases left unmatched: 12.

This receptor chain uses TRBV5-8 and TRBJ2-1, with 7 bases matching TRBD2. The source is a woman aged 40 to 55 who had recovered from COVID-19. The sequenced material came from peripheral blood. Here is the DNA: TGTGCCAGCAGCAAGGGACTACAGCTATGGACCTACAATGAGCAGTTCTTC. It codes for CASSKGLQLWTYNEQFF. Outside the CDR3, residues come from the reference TRBV5-8 and TRBJ2-1 proteins, so the full variable domain is: EAGVTQSPTHLIKTRGQQATLRCSPISGHTSVYWYQQALGLGLQFLLWYDEGEERNRGNFPPRFSGRQFPNYSSELNVNALELEDSALYLCASSKGLQLWTYNEQFFGPGTRLTVL.